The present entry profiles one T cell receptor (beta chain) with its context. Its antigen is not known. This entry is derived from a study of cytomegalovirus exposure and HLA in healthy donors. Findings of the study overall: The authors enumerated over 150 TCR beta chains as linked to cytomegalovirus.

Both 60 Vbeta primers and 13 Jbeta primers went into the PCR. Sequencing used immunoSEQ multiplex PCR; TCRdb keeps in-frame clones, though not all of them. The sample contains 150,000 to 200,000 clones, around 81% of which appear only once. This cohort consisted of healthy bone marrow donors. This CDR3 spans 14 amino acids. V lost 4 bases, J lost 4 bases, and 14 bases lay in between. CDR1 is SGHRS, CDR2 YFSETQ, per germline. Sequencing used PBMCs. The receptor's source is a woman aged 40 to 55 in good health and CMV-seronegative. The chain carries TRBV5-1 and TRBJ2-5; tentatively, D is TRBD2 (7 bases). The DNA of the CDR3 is TGCGCCAGCAGCGGGGGCGGGAGCGGAGAGACCCAGTACTTC. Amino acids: CASSGGGSGETQYF.